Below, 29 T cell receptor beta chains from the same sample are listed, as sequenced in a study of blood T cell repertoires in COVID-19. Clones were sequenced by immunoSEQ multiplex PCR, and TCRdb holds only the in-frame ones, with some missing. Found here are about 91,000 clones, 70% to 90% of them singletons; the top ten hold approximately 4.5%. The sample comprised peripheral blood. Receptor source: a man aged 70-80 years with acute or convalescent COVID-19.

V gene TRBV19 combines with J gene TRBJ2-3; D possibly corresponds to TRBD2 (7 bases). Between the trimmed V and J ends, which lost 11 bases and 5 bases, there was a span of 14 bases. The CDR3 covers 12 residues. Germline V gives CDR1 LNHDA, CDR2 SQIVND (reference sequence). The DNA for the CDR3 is TGTGCCGGGGGGGCCGCGGGAGATACGCAGTATTTT. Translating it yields CAGGAAGDTQYF.

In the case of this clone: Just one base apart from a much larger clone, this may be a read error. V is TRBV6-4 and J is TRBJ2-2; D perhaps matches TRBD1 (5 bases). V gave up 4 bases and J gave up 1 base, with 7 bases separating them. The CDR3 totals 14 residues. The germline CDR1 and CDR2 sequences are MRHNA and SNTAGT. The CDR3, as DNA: TGTGCCAGCAGTGCCGGACAGAACACCGGGGAGCTGTTTTTT. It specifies CASSAGQNTGELFF.

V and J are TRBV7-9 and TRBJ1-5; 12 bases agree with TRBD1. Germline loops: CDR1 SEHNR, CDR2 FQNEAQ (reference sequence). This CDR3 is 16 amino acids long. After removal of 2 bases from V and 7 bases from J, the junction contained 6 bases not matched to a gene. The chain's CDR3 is CASSLSDGTGGQPQHF. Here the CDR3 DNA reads TGTGCCAGCAGCTTATCGGACGGGACAGGGGGCCAGCCCCAGCATTTT. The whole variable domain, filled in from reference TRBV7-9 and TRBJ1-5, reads DTGVSQNPRHKITKRGQNVTFRCDPISEHNRLYWYRQTLGQGPEFLTYFQNEAQLEKSRLLSDRFSAERPKGSFSTLEIQRTEQGDSAMYLCASSLSDGTGGQPQHFGDGTRLSIL.

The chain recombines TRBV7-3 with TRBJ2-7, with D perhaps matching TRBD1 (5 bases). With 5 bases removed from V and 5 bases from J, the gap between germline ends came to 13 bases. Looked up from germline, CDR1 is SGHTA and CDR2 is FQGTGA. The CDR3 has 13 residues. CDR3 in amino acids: CASSLYDSNEQYF. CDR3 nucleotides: TGTGCCAGCAGCCTATACGACAGTAACGAGCAGTACTTC. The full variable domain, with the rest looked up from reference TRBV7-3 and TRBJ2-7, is GAGVSQTPSNKVTEKGKYVELRCDPISGHTALYWYRQSLGQGPEFLIYFQGTGAADDSGLPNDRFFAVRPEGSVSTLKIQRTERGDSAVYLCASSLYDSNEQYFGPGTRLTVT.

The CDR3, as DNA: TGTGCCAGCAGCTTAGCCAGGTCCTACGAGCAGTACTTC. Amino acid sequence: CASSLARSYEQYF. The chain joins TRBV11-2 to TRBJ2-7, with D hard to call. CDR3 length equals 13 residues. Between the trimmed V and J ends, which lost 1 base and 1 base, there was a span of 5 bases. Germline lookup yields CDR1 SGHAT and CDR2 FQNNGV.

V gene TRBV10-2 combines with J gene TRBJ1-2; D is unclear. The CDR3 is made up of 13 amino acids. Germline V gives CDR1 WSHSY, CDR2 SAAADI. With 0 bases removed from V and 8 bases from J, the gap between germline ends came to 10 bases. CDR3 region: CASSESRQHGYTF. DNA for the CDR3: TGCGCCAGCAGTGAGTCGAGGCAACACGGCTACACCTTC.

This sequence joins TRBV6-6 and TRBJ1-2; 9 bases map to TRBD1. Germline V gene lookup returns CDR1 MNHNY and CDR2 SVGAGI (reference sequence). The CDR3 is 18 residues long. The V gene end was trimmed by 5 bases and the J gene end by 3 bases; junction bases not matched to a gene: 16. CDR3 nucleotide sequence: TGTGCCAGCAGTCCCGGCACAGGGGGCACCGGAATCTACTATGGCTACACCTTC. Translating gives CASSPGTGGTGIYYGYTF.

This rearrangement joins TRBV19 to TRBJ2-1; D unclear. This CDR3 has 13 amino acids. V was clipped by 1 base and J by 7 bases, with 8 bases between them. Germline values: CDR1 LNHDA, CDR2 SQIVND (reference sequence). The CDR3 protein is CASSIGAANEQFF. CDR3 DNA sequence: TGTGCCAGTAGTATAGGGGCCGCGAATGAGCAGTTCTTC.

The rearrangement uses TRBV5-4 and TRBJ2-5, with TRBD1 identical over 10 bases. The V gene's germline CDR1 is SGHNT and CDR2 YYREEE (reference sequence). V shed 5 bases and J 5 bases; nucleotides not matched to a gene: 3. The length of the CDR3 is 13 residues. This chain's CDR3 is CASRRQGAETQYF. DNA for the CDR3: TGTGCCAGCAGACGACAGGGGGCGGAGACCCAGTACTTC. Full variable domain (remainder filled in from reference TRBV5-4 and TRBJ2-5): ETGVTQSPTHLIKTRGQQVTLRCSSQSGHNTVSWYQQALGQGPQFIFQYYREEENGRGNFPPRFSGLQFPNYSSELNVNALELDDSALYLCASRRQGAETQYFGPGTRLLVL.

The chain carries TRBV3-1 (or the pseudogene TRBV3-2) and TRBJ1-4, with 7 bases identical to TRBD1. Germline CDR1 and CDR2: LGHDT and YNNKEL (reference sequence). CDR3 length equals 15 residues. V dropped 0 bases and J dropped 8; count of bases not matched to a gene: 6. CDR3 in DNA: TGTGCCAGCAGCCAAGAAGGGGGCATACGGGAAAAACTGTTTTTT. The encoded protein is CASSQEGGIREKLFF.

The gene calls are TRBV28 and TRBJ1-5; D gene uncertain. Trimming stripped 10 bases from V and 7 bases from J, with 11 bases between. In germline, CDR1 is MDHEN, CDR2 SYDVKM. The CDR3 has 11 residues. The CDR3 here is CAIGLRQPQHF. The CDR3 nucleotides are TGTGCCATCGGCCTCAGGCAGCCCCAGCATTTT. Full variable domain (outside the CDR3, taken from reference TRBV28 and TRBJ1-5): DVKVTQSSRYLVKRTGEKVFLECVQDMDHENMFWYRQDPGLGLRLIYFSYDVKMKEKGDIPEGYSVSREKKERFSLILESASTNQTSMYLCAIGLRQPQHFGDGTRLSIL.

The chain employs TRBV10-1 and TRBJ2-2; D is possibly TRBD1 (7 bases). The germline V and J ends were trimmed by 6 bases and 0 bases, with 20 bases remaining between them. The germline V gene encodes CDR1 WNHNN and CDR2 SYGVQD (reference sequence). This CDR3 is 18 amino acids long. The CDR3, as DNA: TGCGCCAGCAGGAAGGGGGGTAGGACAGGCCCGAACACCGGGGAGCTGTTTTTT. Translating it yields CASRKGGRTGPNTGELFF.

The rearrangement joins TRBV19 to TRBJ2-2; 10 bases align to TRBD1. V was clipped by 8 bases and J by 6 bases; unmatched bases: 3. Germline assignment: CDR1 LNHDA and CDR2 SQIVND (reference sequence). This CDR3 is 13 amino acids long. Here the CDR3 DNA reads TGTGCCAGTCCTGGACAGGGGGCCGGGGAGCTGTTTTTT. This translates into CASPGQGAGELFF.

CDR3 in amino acids: CASSSGDRELNQPQHF. The CDR3 DNA sequence: TGTGCCAGCAGCTCCGGGGACAGGGAACTCAATCAGCCCCAGCATTTT. The V gene is TRBV5-4, the J gene TRBJ1-5; 9 nucleotides agree with TRBD1. There are 16 residues in the CDR3. Germline CDR1 SGHNT, CDR2 YYREEE (reference sequence). J gave up 3 bases and V 3 bases, and 7 bases lay outside the gene matches.

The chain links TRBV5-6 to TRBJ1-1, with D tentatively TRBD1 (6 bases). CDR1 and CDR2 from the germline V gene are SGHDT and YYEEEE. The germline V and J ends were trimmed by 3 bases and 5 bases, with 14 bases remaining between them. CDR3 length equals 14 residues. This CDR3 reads CASSYMTGNTEAFF. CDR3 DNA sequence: TGTGCCAGCAGCTACATGACAGGAAATACTGAAGCTTTCTTT.

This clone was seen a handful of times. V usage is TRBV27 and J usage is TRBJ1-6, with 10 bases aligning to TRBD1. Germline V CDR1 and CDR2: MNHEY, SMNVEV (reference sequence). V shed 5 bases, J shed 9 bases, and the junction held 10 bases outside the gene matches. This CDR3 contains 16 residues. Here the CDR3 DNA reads TGTGCCAGCAGTCCCGAGACAGGGGGCGGTGGTTCACCCCTCCACTTT. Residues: CASSPETGGGGSPLHF.

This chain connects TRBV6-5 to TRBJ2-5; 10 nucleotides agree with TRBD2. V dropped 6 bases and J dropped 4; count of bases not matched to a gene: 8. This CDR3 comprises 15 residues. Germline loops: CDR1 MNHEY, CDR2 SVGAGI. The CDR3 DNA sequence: TGTGCCAGCAGACTAAGCGGGGGGGCTACAGAGACCCAGTACTTC. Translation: CASRLSGGATETQYF.

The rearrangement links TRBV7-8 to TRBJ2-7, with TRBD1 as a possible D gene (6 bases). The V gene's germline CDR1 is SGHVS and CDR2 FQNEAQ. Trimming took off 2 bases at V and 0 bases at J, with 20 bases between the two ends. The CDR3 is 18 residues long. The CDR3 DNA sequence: TGTGCCAGCAGCTTAAATCCCTCAGGGGTCCTCAGCTCCTACGAGCAGTACGTC. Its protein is CASSLNPSGVLSSYEQYV.

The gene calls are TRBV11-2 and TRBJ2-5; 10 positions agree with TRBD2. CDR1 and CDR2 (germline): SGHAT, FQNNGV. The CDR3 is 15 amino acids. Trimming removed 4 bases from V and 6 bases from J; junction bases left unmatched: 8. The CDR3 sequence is CASSWDLAGGKTQYF. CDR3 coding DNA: TGTGCCAGCAGCTGGGACTTAGCGGGGGGTAAGACCCAGTACTTC.

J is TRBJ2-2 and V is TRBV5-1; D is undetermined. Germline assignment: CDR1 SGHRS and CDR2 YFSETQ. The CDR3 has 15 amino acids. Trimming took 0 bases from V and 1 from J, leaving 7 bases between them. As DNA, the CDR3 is TGCGCCAGCAGCTTGGGAGGCGTGAACACCGGGGAGCTGTTTTTT. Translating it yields CASSLGGVNTGELFF.

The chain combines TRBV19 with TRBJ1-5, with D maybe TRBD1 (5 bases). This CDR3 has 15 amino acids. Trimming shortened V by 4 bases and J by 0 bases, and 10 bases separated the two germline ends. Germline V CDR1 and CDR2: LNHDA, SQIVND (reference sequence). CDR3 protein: CASSTQGNSNQPQHF. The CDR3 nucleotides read TGTGCCAGTAGTACCCAGGGTAATAGCAATCAGCCCCAGCATTTT.

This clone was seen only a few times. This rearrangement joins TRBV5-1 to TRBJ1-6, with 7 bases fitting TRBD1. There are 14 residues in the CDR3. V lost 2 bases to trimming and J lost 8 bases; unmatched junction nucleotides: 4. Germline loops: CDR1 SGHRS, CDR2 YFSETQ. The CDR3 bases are TGCGCCAGCAGCTTCGGAGACAGGGATTCACCCCTCCACTTT. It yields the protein CASSFGDRDSPLHF.

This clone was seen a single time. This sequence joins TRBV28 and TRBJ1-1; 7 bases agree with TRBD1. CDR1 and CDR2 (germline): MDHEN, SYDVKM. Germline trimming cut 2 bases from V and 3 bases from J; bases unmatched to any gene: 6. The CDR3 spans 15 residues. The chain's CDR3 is CASSLILDRDTEAFF. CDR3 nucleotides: TGTGCCAGCAGTTTAATCCTCGACAGGGACACTGAAGCTTTCTTT.

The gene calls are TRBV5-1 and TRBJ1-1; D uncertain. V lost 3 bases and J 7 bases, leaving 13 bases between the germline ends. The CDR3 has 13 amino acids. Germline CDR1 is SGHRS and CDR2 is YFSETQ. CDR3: CASSSDGVGEAFF. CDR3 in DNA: TGCGCCAGCAGCTCGGACGGGGTCGGTGAAGCTTTCTTT.

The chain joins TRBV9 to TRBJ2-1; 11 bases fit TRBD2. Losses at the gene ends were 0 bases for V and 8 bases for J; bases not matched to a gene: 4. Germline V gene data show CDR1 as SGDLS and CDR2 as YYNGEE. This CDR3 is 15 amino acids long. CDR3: CASSVVAGGPDEQFF. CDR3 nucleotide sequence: TGTGCCAGCAGCGTAGTAGCGGGGGGGCCCGATGAGCAGTTCTTC.

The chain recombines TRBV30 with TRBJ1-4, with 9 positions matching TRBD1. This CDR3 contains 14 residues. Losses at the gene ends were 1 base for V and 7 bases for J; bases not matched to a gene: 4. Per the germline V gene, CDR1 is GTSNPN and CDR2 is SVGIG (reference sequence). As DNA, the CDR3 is TGTGCCTGGAGTGGGGACAGGGTTGGTGAAAAACTGTTTTTT. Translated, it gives CAWSGDRVGEKLFF. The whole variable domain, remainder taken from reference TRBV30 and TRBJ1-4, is SQTIHQWPATLVQPVGSPLSLECTVEGTSNPNLYWYRQAAGRGLQLLFYSVGIGQISSEVPQNLSASRPQDRQFILSSKKLLLSDSGFYLCAWSGDRVGEKLFFGSGTQLSVL.

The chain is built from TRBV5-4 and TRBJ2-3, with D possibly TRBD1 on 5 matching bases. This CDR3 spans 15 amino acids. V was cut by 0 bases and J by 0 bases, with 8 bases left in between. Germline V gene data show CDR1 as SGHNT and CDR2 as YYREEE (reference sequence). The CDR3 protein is CASSLVAGSTDTQYF. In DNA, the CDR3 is TGTGCCAGCAGCTTGGTGGCAGGGAGCACAGATACGCAGTATTTT.

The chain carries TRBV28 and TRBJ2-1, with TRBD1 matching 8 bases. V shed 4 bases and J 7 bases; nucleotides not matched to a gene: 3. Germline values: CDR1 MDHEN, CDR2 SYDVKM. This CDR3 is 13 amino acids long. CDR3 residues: CASSWTGKNEQFF. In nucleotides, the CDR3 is TGTGCCAGCAGTTGGACAGGGAAGAATGAGCAGTTCTTC. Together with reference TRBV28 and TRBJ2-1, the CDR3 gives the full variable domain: DVKVTQSSRYLVKRTGEKVFLECVQDMDHENMFWYRQDPGLGLRLIYFSYDVKMKEKGDIPEGYSVSREKKERFSLILESASTNQTSMYLCASSWTGKNEQFFGPGTRLTVL.

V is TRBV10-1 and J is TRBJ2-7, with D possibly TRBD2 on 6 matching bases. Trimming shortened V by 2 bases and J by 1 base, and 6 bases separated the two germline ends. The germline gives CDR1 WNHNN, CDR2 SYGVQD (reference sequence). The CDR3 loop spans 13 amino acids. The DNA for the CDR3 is TGCGCCAGCAGTGAGAGCGGGTCCTACGAGCAGTACTTC. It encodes CASSESGSYEQYF.